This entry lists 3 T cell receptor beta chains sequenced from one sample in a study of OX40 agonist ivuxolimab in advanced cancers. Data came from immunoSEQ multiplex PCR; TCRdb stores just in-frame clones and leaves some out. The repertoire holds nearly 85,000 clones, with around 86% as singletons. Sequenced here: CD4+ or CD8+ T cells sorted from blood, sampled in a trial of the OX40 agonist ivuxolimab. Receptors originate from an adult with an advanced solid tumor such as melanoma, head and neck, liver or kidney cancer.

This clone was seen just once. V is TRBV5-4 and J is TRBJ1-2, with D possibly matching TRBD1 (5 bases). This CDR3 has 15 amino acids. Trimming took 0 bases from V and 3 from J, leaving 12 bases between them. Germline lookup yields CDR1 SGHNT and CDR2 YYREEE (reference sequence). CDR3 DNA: TGTGCCAGCAGCTTGGGGTTCGGGGCTGACTATGGCTACACCTTC. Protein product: CASSLGFGADYGYTF.

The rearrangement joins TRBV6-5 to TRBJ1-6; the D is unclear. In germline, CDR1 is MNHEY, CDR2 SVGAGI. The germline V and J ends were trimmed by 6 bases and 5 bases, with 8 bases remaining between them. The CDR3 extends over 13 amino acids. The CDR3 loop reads CASRGQNNSPLHF. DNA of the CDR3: TGTGCCAGCAGAGGGCAGAATAATTCACCCCTCCACTTT.

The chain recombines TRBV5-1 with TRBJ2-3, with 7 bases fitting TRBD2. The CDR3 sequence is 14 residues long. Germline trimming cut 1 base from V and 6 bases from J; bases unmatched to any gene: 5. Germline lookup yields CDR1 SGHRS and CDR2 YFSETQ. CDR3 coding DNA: TGCGCCAGCAGCTTGTGGGGAGGGGACGATACGCAGTATTTT. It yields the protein CASSLWGGDDTQYF. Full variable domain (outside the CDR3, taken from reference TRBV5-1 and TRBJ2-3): KAGVTQTPRYLIKTRGQQVTLSCSPISGHRSVSWYQQTPGQGLQFLFEYFSETQRNKGNFPGRFSGRQFSNSRSEMNVSTLELGDSALYLCASSLWGGDDTQYFGPGTRLTVL.